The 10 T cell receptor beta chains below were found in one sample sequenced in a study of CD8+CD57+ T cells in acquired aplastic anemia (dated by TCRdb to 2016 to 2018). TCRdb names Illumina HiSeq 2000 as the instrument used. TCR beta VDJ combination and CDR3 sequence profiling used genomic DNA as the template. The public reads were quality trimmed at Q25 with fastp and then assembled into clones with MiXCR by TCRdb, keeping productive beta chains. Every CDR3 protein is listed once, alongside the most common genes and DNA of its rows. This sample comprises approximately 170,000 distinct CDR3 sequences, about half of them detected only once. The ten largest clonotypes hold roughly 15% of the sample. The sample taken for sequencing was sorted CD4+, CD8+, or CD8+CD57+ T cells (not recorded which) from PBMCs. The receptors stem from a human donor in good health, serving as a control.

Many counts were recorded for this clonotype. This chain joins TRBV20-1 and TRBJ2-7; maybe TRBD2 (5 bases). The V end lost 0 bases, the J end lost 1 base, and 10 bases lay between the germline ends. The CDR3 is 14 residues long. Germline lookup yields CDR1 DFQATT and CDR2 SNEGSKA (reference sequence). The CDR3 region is CSARDEGRSYEQYF. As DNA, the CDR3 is TGCAGTGCTAGAGATGAGGGCCGTTCCTACGAGCAGTACTTC.

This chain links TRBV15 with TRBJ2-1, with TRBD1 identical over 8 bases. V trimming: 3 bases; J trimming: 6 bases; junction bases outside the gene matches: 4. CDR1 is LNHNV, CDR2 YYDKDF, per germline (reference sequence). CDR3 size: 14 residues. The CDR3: CATSSGDRGNEQFF. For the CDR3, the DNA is TGTGCCACCAGCAGTGGCGACAGGGGCAATGAGCAGTTCTTC. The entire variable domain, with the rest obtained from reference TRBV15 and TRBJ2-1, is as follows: DAMVIQNPRYQVTQFGKPVTLSCSQTLNHNVMYWYQQKSSQAPKLLFHYYDKDFNNEADTPDNFQSRRPNTSFCFLDIRSPGLGDTAMYLCATSSGDRGNEQFFGPGTRLTVL.

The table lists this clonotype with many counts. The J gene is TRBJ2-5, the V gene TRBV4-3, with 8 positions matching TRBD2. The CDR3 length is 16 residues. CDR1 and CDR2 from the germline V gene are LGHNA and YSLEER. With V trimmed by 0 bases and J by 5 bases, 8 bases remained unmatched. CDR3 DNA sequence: TGCGCCAGCAGCCAAGAAGGGTCGGGGGGGCCGGAGACCCAGTACTTC. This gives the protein CASSQEGSGGPETQYF.

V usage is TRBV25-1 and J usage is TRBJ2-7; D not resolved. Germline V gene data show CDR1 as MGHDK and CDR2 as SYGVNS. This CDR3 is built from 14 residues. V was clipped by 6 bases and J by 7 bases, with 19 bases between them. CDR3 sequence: CASRKLGSSGEQYF. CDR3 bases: TGTGCCAGCAGGAAGCTAGGGTCCTCCGGTGAGCAGTACTTC.

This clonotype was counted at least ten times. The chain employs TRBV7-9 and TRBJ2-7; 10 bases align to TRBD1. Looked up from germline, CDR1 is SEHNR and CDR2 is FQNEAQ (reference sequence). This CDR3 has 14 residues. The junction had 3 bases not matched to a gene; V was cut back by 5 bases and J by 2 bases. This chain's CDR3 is CASSRGQGTYEQYF. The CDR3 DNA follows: TGTGCCAGCAGCCGGGGACAGGGGACCTACGAGCAGTACTTC.

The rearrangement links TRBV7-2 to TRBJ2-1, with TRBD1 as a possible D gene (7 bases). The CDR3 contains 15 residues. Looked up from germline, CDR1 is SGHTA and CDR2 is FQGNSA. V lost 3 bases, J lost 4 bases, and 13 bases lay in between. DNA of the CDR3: TGTGCCAGCAGCTTTCAGGGGGGCCAATACAATGAGCAGTTCTTC. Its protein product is CASSFQGGQYNEQFF.

Written as DNA, the CDR3 is TGTGCCATCAGTGACCCACGTTTTGAGCAGTTCTTC. It yields the protein CAISDPRFEQFF. The chain recombines TRBV10-3 with TRBJ2-1, with D unclear. The CDR3 loop spans 12 amino acids. V was trimmed by 3 bases and J by 9 bases, leaving 9 bases between them. Germline lookup yields CDR1 ENHRY and CDR2 SYGVKD.

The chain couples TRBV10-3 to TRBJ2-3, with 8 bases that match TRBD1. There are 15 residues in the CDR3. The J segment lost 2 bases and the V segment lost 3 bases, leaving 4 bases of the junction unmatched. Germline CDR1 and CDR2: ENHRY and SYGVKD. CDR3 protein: CAISEQGQDTDTQYF. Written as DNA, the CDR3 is TGTGCCATCAGTGAACAGGGACAGGACACAGATACGCAGTATTTT.

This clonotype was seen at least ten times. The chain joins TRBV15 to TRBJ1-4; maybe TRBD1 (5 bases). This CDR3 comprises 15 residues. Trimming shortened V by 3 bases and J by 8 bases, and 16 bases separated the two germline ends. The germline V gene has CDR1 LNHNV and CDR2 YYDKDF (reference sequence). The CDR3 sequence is CATSRARQGGEKLFF. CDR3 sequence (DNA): TGTGCCACCAGCAGGGCACGGCAGGGCGGGGAAAAACTGTTTTTT.

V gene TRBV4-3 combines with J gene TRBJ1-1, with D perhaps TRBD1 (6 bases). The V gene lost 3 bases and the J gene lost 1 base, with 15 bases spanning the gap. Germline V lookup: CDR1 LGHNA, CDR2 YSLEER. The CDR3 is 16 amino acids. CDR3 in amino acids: CASSHNPGGPNTEAFF. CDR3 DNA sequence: TGCGCCAGCAGCCACAATCCCGGGGGGCCGAACACTGAAGCTTTCTTT.